The 17 T cell receptor beta chains below all came from one sample that was sequenced in a study of control samples from healthy donors and cancer patients. Method: immunoSEQ multiplex PCR; TCRdb's copy keeps in-frame clones and lacks some. The sample holds 88,000 or so clones; around 94% are singletons and the top ten take 4.8%. The sample taken for sequencing was blood. These receptor sequences come from a woman between 18 and 30 years old in good health.

This chain links TRBV9 with TRBJ1-1; tentative D call: TRBD1 (5 bases). The CDR3 is 14 residues long. Looked up from germline, CDR1 is SGDLS and CDR2 is YYNGEE. Trimming took off 3 bases at V and 0 bases at J, with 9 bases between the two ends. CDR3 DNA: TGTGCCAGCAGCGCCCAGGGATTGAACACTGAAGCTTTCTTT. Its translation: CASSAQGLNTEAFF.

The chain recombines TRBV28 with TRBJ2-7, with D perhaps matching TRBD1 (7 bases). V dropped 5 bases and J dropped 3 bases, with 20 bases sitting between them. Germline V lookup: CDR1 MDHEN, CDR2 SYDVKM. This CDR3 comprises 16 residues. CDR3 sequence reads: CASSLFPTGEDYEQYF. The CDR3 DNA sequence: TGTGCCAGCAGTCTTTTCCCCACAGGGGAGGACTACGAGCAGTACTTC.

This chain connects TRBV27 to TRBJ2-3; D not certain. Germline V CDR1 and CDR2: MNHEY, SMNVEV (reference sequence). The CDR3 spans 14 residues. V lost 2 bases and J lost 0, with 6 bases in between. The CDR3 loop is CASSLDESTDTQYF. As DNA, the CDR3 is TGTGCCAGCAGTTTAGACGAGAGCACAGATACGCAGTATTTT.

The chain combines TRBV19 with TRBJ1-1; no reliable D call. Germline V gene data show CDR1 as LNHDA and CDR2 as SQIVND (reference sequence). V shed 3 bases and J shed 4 bases, with 12 bases lying between them. The CDR3 length is 14 residues. The CDR3 nucleotides read TGTGCCAGTAGTATCGCTGGAGACCCCACTGAAGCTTTCTTT. Translation gives CASSIAGDPTEAFF.

J is TRBJ2-3 and V is TRBV10-1; 10 nucleotides line up with TRBD2. Germline CDR1 reads WNHNN; CDR2 reads SYGVQD (reference sequence). The CDR3 length is 22 residues. The V segment lost 8 bases and the J segment 1 base; nucleotides outside the gene matches: 27. The CDR3 loop reads CASFRLAGVKFFLVWRTDTQYF. DNA for the CDR3: TGCGCCAGCTTCAGGCTAGCGGGAGTAAAGTTTTTCTTGGTCTGGCGCACAGATACGCAGTATTTT.

J is TRBJ2-5 and V is TRBV14, with D perhaps TRBD2 (5 bases). CDR1 and CDR2 (germline): SGHDN, FVKESK. This CDR3 is built from 15 residues. V lost 0 bases and J 6 bases, leaving 14 bases between the germline ends. This chain's CDR3 is CASSQDGYLGKTQYF. CDR3 bases: TGTGCCAGCAGCCAAGACGGGTATCTCGGGAAGACCCAGTACTTC.

V is TRBV27 and J is TRBJ2-1, with TRBD2 identical over 15 bases. The CDR3 has 17 amino acids. Germline lookup yields CDR1 MNHEY and CDR2 SMNVEV (reference sequence). After removal of 6 bases from V and 4 bases from J, the junction contained 7 bases not matched to a gene. CDR3 sequence: CASRYEGLAGGYNEQFF. DNA of the CDR3: TGTGCCAGCAGATACGAGGGACTAGCGGGGGGTTACAATGAGCAGTTCTTC.

This chain links TRBV27 with TRBJ1-5; D is uncertain. CDR1 and CDR2 (germline): MNHEY, SMNVEV (reference sequence). Trimming stripped 9 bases from V and 1 base from J, with 13 bases between. This CDR3 is 14 amino acids long. The CDR3 DNA sequence: TGTGCCAGTAAGGACCCCTCGAGCAATCAGCCCCAGCATTTT. Translating it yields CASKDPSSNQPQHF.

In DNA, the CDR3 is TGTGCCAGTAGTATCGGTGGCCAGGGGTGGGAAAAACTGTTTTTT. Amino acids: CASSIGGQGWEKLFF. The chain uses TRBV19 and TRBJ1-4; TRBD1 is a possible D gene (6 bases). Per the germline V gene, CDR1 is LNHDA and CDR2 is SQIVND (reference sequence). V was pared by 3 bases and J by 8 bases, with 16 bases between. The CDR3 totals 15 residues.

This clone appeared a few times. The rearrangement uses TRBV4-2 and TRBJ2-2; 7 bases line up with TRBD2. Unmatched junction bases numbered 5, after V lost 0 bases and J lost 4 bases. The CDR3 length is 16 residues. The germline gives CDR1 LGHNA, CDR2 YNFKEQ. CDR3 DNA: TGTGCCAGCAGCCAAGAGGCGGGGGACGCCACCGGGGAGCTGTTTTTT. This sequence encodes CASSQEAGDATGELFF.

The J gene is TRBJ2-7, the V gene TRBV4-2; TRBD2 aligns across 9 bases. The CDR3 is 18 residues long. Trimming at V came to 0 bases and at J to 3 bases, leaving 12 bases not matched to a gene. Germline V gene lookup returns CDR1 LGHNA and CDR2 YNFKEQ. The CDR3 reads CASSQDPPGAGGVYEQYF. DNA for the CDR3: TGTGCCAGCAGCCAAGATCCCCCAGGAGCGGGAGGAGTCTACGAGCAGTACTTC.

This chain uses TRBV27 with TRBJ2-1; 7 bases match TRBD2. Germline trimming cut 4 bases from V and 8 bases from J; bases unmatched to any gene: 11. The CDR3 runs 15 residues. Germline CDR1 reads MNHEY; CDR2 reads SMNVEV (reference sequence). CDR3 bases: TGTGCCAGCAGTTCCGACGGACTAGTAATCCATGAGCAGTTCTTC. It encodes CASSSDGLVIHEQFF.

This clone has only one observation. The chain couples TRBV6-6 to TRBJ2-5, with a tentative D call TRBD2 (5 bases). Germline V lookup: CDR1 MNHNY, CDR2 SVGAGI (reference sequence). The CDR3 runs to 15 residues. The V gene lost 0 bases and the J gene lost 2 bases, with 10 bases spanning the gap. CDR3 nucleotide sequence: TGTGCCAGCAGTTACTCGACTAACCGACAAGAGACCCAGTACTTC. Translated: CASSYSTNRQETQYF.

The J gene is TRBJ2-6, the V gene TRBV9, with D unclear. From germline, CDR1 is SGDLS and CDR2 YYNGEE. This CDR3 is built from 16 residues. Between the trimmed V and J ends, which lost 0 bases and 2 bases, there was a span of 9 bases. In DNA form, the CDR3 reads TGTGCCAGCAGCGTAGAATGGAGAACTGGGGCCAACGTCCTGACTTTC. It encodes CASSVEWRTGANVLTF. Full variable domain (outside the CDR3, taken from reference TRBV9 and TRBJ2-6): DSGVTQTPKHLITATGQRVTLRCSPRSGDLSVYWYQQSLDQGLQFLIQYYNGEERAKGNILERFSAQQFPDLHSELNLSSLELGDSALYFCASSVEWRTGANVLTFGAGSRLTVL.

The gene calls are TRBV27 and TRBJ1-6; 9 nucleotides align to TRBD1. V shed 3 bases and J 10 bases; nucleotides not matched to a gene: 7. This CDR3 is 15 amino acids long. The germline V gene has CDR1 MNHEY and CDR2 SMNVEV (reference sequence). CDR3 residues: CASSLSGTGSSPLHF. Here the CDR3 DNA reads TGTGCCAGCAGTTTGAGCGGGACAGGGTCATCACCCCTCCACTTT.

The genes are TRBV4-1 and TRBJ2-6; a possible D gene is TRBD1 (6 bases). V shed 0 bases and J shed 0 bases, with 21 bases lying between them. The CDR3 length is 21 residues. CDR1 is MGHRA, CDR2 YSYEKL, per germline. The CDR3 region has the DNA TGCGCCAGCAGCCAAGATGATGCTGGGGGCTGGGCTCTCTCTGGGGCCAACGTCCTGACTTTC. Encoded protein: CASSQDDAGGWALSGANVLTF.

The chain combines TRBV6-2 or TRBV6-3 with TRBJ1-1; no clear D gene. Trimming took 0 bases from V and 4 from J, leaving 15 bases between them. The germline V gene encodes CDR1 MNHEY and CDR2 SVGEGT. The CDR3 is made up of 16 amino acids. This CDR3 reads CASSYSTGSGSTEAFF. Here the CDR3 DNA reads TGTGCCAGCAGTTACTCGACTGGGAGCGGGAGCACTGAAGCTTTCTTT.